The 21 T cell receptor beta chains given below trace back to one sample, sequenced in a study of T cell repertoires in ileal Crohn's disease. Libraries were prepared by immunoSEQ multiplex PCR; TCRdb keeps only in-frame clonotypes and omits some of them. The profile covers approximately 2,500 clones, with about 70% appearing a single time and more than 15% taken by the ten largest. Time point reported: neoterminal ileum biopsy at postoperative endoscopy, about 6 months after surgery. Sequencing was performed on ileal tissue. The receptors come from an adult with Crohn's disease.

The genes are TRBV19 and TRBJ1-2; TRBD1 matches at 8 bases. The CDR3 length is 13 residues. CDR1 and CDR2 from the germline V gene are LNHDA and SQIVND (reference sequence). Trimming cost V 4 bases and J 7 bases; bases outside gene matches: 5. CDR3 sequence reads: CASSTQGAGGYTF. CDR3 coding DNA: TGTGCCAGTAGTACCCAGGGGGCTGGTGGCTACACCTTC.

This clone was seen a few times. The sample has other DNA sequences that encode this CDR3 too. This chain joins TRBV5-1 and TRBJ2-3, with TRBD1 matching over 9 bases. Germline V gives CDR1 SGHRS, CDR2 YFSETQ. The CDR3 is made up of 15 amino acids. V was clipped by 0 bases and J by 4 bases; unmatched bases: 3. The CDR3 here is CASSLEGQGADTQYF. The CDR3 DNA sequence: TGCGCCAGCAGCTTGGAGGGACAGGGCGCAGATACGCAGTATTTT.

The chain is built from TRBV11-2 and TRBJ2-7, with TRBD2 matching over 8 bases. J gave up 5 bases and V 5 bases, and 8 bases lay outside the gene matches. The CDR3 consists of 14 residues. CDR1 is SGHAT and CDR2 is FQNNGV in the germline V gene. CDR3 loop: CASSPSGGRNEQYF. DNA for the CDR3: TGTGCCAGCAGCCCGAGCGGGGGTAGGAACGAGCAGTACTTC.

The DNA of the CDR3 is TGCGCCAGCAGCCAAGATCAGGGGGCAACTAATGAAAAACTGTTTTTT. It specifies CASSQDQGATNEKLFF. The chain has TRBV4-3 and TRBJ1-4, with 7 bases matching TRBD1. The CDR3 runs 16 residues. Unmatched junction bases numbered 1, after V lost 0 bases and J lost 0 bases. Germline CDR1 LGHNA, CDR2 YSLEER.

The V gene is TRBV4-1, the J gene TRBJ2-3, with TRBD1 identical over 8 bases. Losses at the gene ends were 2 bases for V and 1 base for J; bases not matched to a gene: 8. The germline V gene has CDR1 MGHRA and CDR2 YSYEKL. This CDR3 spans 17 amino acids. DNA for the CDR3: TGCGCCAGCAGCCAACTCCAGGGGGCAGGGGGCACAGATACGCAGTATTTT. This translates into CASSQLQGAGGTDTQYF.

The chain has TRBV27 and TRBJ2-5; unclear D gene. Deletions cut 3 bases from V and 5 bases from J, with 13 bases between. Germline assignment: CDR1 MNHEY and CDR2 SMNVEV (reference sequence). The CDR3 contains 14 residues. CDR3 protein: CASSLDRAGETQYF. In nucleotides, the CDR3 is TGTGCCAGCAGTTTGGATAGAGCCGGGGAGACCCAGTACTTC.

This clone was observed a few times. V and J are TRBV27 and TRBJ2-2, with 9 bases lining up with TRBD2. The junction had 5 bases not matched to a gene; V was cut back by 5 bases and J by 1 base. This CDR3 has 16 amino acids. Germline V gene data show CDR1 as MNHEY and CDR2 as SMNVEV (reference sequence). The CDR3 here is CASSVQLAGNTGELFF. CDR3 DNA: TGTGCCAGCAGTGTTCAACTAGCGGGGAACACCGGGGAGCTGTTTTTT.

The gene calls are TRBV6-1 and TRBJ1-4, with D perhaps TRBD1 (5 bases). The CDR3 length is 15 residues. Germline CDR1 MNHNS, CDR2 SASEGT. V was clipped by 1 base and J by 6 bases, with 12 bases between them. CDR3 amino acids: CASSEDPGLDEKLFF. The DNA for the CDR3 is TGTGCCAGCAGTGAAGATCCAGGGTTAGATGAAAAACTGTTTTTT.

CDR3 in amino acids: CASSYGPPISNQPQHF. CDR3 nucleotide sequence: TGTGCCAGCAGTTACGGCCCGCCCATCAGCAATCAGCCCCAGCATTTT. V and J are TRBV6-6 and TRBJ1-5; D not resolved. This CDR3 comprises 16 residues. CDR1 and CDR2 from the germline V gene are MNHNY and SVGAGI (reference sequence). V was trimmed by 2 bases and J by 1 base, leaving 12 bases between them.

This clone is hyperexpanded. Within the sample, other DNA sequences also encode this same CDR3. The chain uses TRBV19 and TRBJ2-7; 10 nucleotides line up with TRBD1. CDR1 LNHDA and CDR2 SQIVND come from the germline V gene (reference sequence). This CDR3 region has 15 residues. V lost 8 bases, J lost 5 bases, and 12 bases stayed unmatched. CDR3: CASSFRDRGINEQYF. Written as DNA, the CDR3 is TGTGCCAGTTCTTTCCGGGACAGGGGAATCAACGAGCAGTACTTC.

The rearrangement joins TRBV19 to TRBJ1-1; D is perhaps TRBD1 (5 bases). CDR3 length: 16 amino acids. Germline V gene lookup returns CDR1 LNHDA and CDR2 SQIVND (reference sequence). The ends were cut back, 1 base at V and 6 bases at J, with 18 bases in the middle. This CDR3 reads CASSIGPGERDSEAFF. The CDR3 DNA is TGTGCCAGTAGTATAGGGCCGGGTGAGAGGGACTCTGAAGCTTTCTTT. The whole variable domain, filled in from reference TRBV19 and TRBJ1-1, reads DGGITQSPKYLFRKEGQNVTLSCEQNLNHDAMYWYRQDPGQGLRLIYYSQIVNDFQKGDIAEGYSVSREKKESFPLTVTSAQKNPTAFYLCASSIGPGERDSEAFFGQGTRLTVV.

This clone was counted only a few times. The chain carries TRBV9 and TRBJ2-2; TRBD2 agrees at 10 bases. Germline V gene data show CDR1 as SGDLS and CDR2 as YYNGEE. V gave up 5 bases and J gave up 4 bases; unmatched junction bases: 5. The CDR3 spans 15 residues. CDR3 in DNA: TGTGCCAGCAGTCTAGCGGGGGACGTCACCGGGGAGCTGTTTTTT. Translation gives CASSLAGDVTGELFF.

The chain recombines TRBV7-3 with TRBJ2-7, with 8 bases fitting TRBD2. Germline V CDR1 and CDR2: SGHTA, FQGTGA. V shed 5 bases and J 2 bases; nucleotides not matched to a gene: 11. The CDR3 is 16 residues long. For the CDR3, the DNA is TGTGCCAGCAGCGGGGGCGGGGGGATTACCCCCTACGAGCAGTACTTC. Protein: CASSGGGGITPYEQYF.

J is TRBJ2-1 and V is TRBV6-5; 11 positions agree with TRBD2. The CDR3 is made up of 15 amino acids. Germline V lookup: CDR1 MNHEY, CDR2 SVGAGI. V was clipped by 5 bases and J by 6 bases; unmatched bases: 6. The CDR3 bases are TGTGCCAGCAGTCCACGACTAGCGGGATTCAATGAGCAGTTCTTC. Residues: CASSPRLAGFNEQFF.

The chain joins TRBV9 to TRBJ1-2; TRBD1 matches at 7 bases. CDR1 and CDR2 (germline): SGDLS, YYNGEE. The CDR3 is 12 amino acids. V was pared by 4 bases and J by 10 bases, with 7 bases of the junction left unmatched. CDR3 nucleotide sequence: TGTGCCAGCAGCCCGACAGGGAGAAACTACACCTTC. Translating gives CASSPTGRNYTF.

The chain combines TRBV5-4 with TRBJ1-1, with 7 bases that match TRBD1. The CDR3 has 15 amino acids. V was clipped by 5 bases and J by 5 bases; unmatched bases: 12. The V gene's germline CDR1 is SGHNT and CDR2 YYREEE (reference sequence). The CDR3 loop reads CASSFEQGWGTEAFF. The DNA for the CDR3 is TGTGCCAGCAGTTTCGAACAGGGGTGGGGGACTGAAGCTTTCTTT. Together with reference TRBV5-4 and TRBJ1-1, the CDR3 gives the full variable domain: ETGVTQSPTHLIKTRGQQVTLRCSSQSGHNTVSWYQQALGQGPQFIFQYYREEENGRGNFPPRFSGLQFPNYSSELNVNALELDDSALYLCASSFEQGWGTEAFFGQGTRLTVV.

V usage is TRBV6-1 and J usage is TRBJ1-3; D gene unclear. Trimming pared 8 bases from V and 0 bases from J, leaving 8 bases between. Germline V gives CDR1 MNHNS, CDR2 SASEGT. The CDR3 has 13 amino acids. CDR3 loop: CASGPGSGNTIYF. Written as DNA, the CDR3 is TGTGCCAGCGGGCCAGGCTCTGGAAACACCATATATTTT.

This clone has a single count. The chain recombines TRBV2 with TRBJ2-2, with 8 bases that match TRBD2. The CDR3 sequence is 16 residues long. Germline values: CDR1 SNHLY, CDR2 FYNNEI. V lost 6 bases to trimming and J lost 4 bases; unmatched junction nucleotides: 10. The CDR3 coding sequence is TGTGCCAGCAGAGATCCGGGGGGGCCGGGCACCGGGGAGCTGTTTTTT. Its translation is CASRDPGGPGTGELFF.

As regards this clone: Its ends do not fully match the called genes, so a read error is possible. The J gene is TRBJ1-3, the V gene TRBV4-3; tentatively, D is TRBD1 (6 bases). The CDR3 has 15 residues. CDR1 is LGHNA, CDR2 YSLEER, per germline. The CDR3 loop is CANSQDRFSGNTIYF. CDR3 in DNA: TGCGCCAACAGCCAAGACAGGTTCTCTGGAAACACCATATATTTT.

The genes are TRBV7-6 and TRBJ2-5, with a weak D call TRBD1 (6 bases). The CDR3 has 17 amino acids. The germline gives CDR1 SGHVS, CDR2 FNYEAQ. V lost 1 base to trimming and J lost 2 bases, with 17 bases between them. The CDR3 coding sequence is TGTGCCAGCAGCTTAGTGAACCGGGACACATTTCAAGAGACCCAGTACTTC. It codes for CASSLVNRDTFQETQYF. Complete variable domain (other parts from reference TRBV7-6 and TRBJ2-5): GAGVSQSPRYKVTKRGQDVALRCDPISGHVSLYWYRQALGQGPEFLTYFNYEAQQDKSGLPNDRFSAERPEGSISTLTIQRTEQRDSAMYRCASSLVNRDTFQETQYFGPGTRLLVL.

The CDR3 here is CASSGLTGGGYNEQFF. As DNA, the CDR3 is TGTGCCAGCAGCGGCTTAACGGGGGGGGGATACAATGAGCAGTTCTTC. V and J are TRBV5-4 and TRBJ2-1; 8 positions agree with TRBD2. The CDR3 extends over 16 amino acids. Trimming at V came to 4 bases and at J to 4 bases, leaving 10 bases not matched to a gene. CDR1 SGHNT and CDR2 YYREEE come from the germline V gene (reference sequence).